This T cell receptor (beta chain) emerged from a study of T cells in Graves' hyperthyroidism and ophthalmopathy. This clonotype appeared many times. This CDR3 comprises 13 residues. Trimming pared 2 bases from V and 2 bases from J, leaving 6 bases between. Per the germline V gene, CDR1 is MDHEN and CDR2 is SYDVKM. It was RNA transcripts that yielded the amplified TCR beta CDR3 regions. Primed by the HTBI set, a first-round RT-PCR was run on the TCR CDR3. In TCRdb, the multiplex PCR reads were re-called with MiXCR into one record per CDR3 protein. The sample records about 350,000 distinct CDR3 sequences, roughly 20% being singletons.

This TCR derives from a woman aged 40 to 50 with Graves' ophthalmopathy. The chain has TRBV28 and TRBJ1-2; no clear D gene. The sample was blood. CDR3: CASSLPDNYGYTF. CDR3 nucleotide sequence: TGTGCCAGCAGTTTACCCGACAACTATGGCTACACCTTC.